The following is a T cell receptor beta chain sequence with its context. The antigen is undetermined. This specimen comes from a study of blood T cells in healthy people across ages. Study-level results: PBMCs went unsorted, and a conclusive naive versus antigen-experienced comparison was therefore prevented.

It was with a sample-barcoded 5' primer and a J-beta primer mix that a second PCR of roughly 7 to 11 cycles was run. From the 5' RACE reads, TCRdb called clonotypes with MiXCR, one entry per CDR3 protein. The top ten hold 30% to 40% of the sample, which has fewer than 900,000 distinct CDR3 sequences, 45% to 50% seen once. This CDR3 is built from 15 residues. V lost 2 bases, J lost 1 base, and 12 bases lay in between. Looked up from germline, CDR1 is SGDLS and CDR2 is YYNGEE. Isolating PBMCs gave at least 7 million of these cells per sample. Total RNA amounts of at least 6 micrograms were extracted per sample.

The TCR originated in a woman aged 55-69 years in good health. Sequenced: blood. V and J are TRBV9 and TRBJ1-1; weak D call: TRBD1 (6 bases). The DNA for the CDR3 is TGTGCCAGCAGCGTCACAGGGTGGCCGAACACTGAAGCTTTCTTT. Translation gives CASSVTGWPNTEAFF.